This is a list of T cell receptor beta chains from one sample in a study of blood T cells in healthy people across ages. MiXCR was run by TCRdb on the 5' RACE reads, yielding one entry per CDR3 protein. This table holds around 800,000 distinct CDR3 sequences, about 59% found once. Sequencing was carried out using blood. The receptors stem from a young man in good health. The CDR3 runs from the conserved cysteine through the conserved F or W. Fields, in order: CDR3 protein, V gene.

cdr3_aa: CASSFDNRGVTEAFF; v_call: TRBV5-1
cdr3_aa: CSVDVNTDTQYF; v_call: TRBV29-1
cdr3_aa: CATSRRTGGVDEQFF; v_call: TRBV15
cdr3_aa: CSAKSGTAGEQYF; v_call: TRBV20-1
cdr3_aa: CASSLSGTLSYEQYF; v_call: TRBV28
cdr3_aa: CASSFEREGYGYTF; v_call: TRBV12-3/TRBV12-4
cdr3_aa: CASGPAGQGLEQYF; v_call: TRBV4-2
cdr3_aa: CASSLSDSYGYTF; v_call: TRBV27
cdr3_aa: CASSVVGREQGIRNEQFF; v_call: TRBV9
cdr3_aa: CATITEVQFF; v_call: TRBV7-9
cdr3_aa: CASSNEGRETQYF; v_call: TRBV11-3
cdr3_aa: CASSPRARETQYF; v_call: TRBV28
cdr3_aa: CSPLAGVGETQYF; v_call: TRBV20-1
cdr3_aa: CASSSRVVGQGYQPQHF; v_call: TRBV12-3/TRBV12-4
cdr3_aa: CASSQVEGVSGYGYTF; v_call: TRBV4-2
cdr3_aa: CSAGDRDTPSEQYF; v_call: TRBV20-1
cdr3_aa: CASSQDWGQGASQETQYF; v_call: TRBV14
cdr3_aa: CASSQVLAGGYEQYF; v_call: TRBV4-3
cdr3_aa: CSARPNRGGPSNEQFF; v_call: TRBV20-1
cdr3_aa: CASSQRDLSDTQYF; v_call: TRBV3-1
cdr3_aa: CSARAQQGNPQHF; v_call: TRBV20-1
cdr3_aa: CASGSIAGVDNEQFF; v_call: TRBV7-3
cdr3_aa: CASSPYRGLTGELFF; v_call: TRBV4-3
cdr3_aa: CASSQEVLGSYEQYF; v_call: TRBV4-3
cdr3_aa: CSAPVGRGYEQYF; v_call: TRBV20-1
cdr3_aa: CATRLTGGGEQFF; v_call: TRBV15
cdr3_aa: CANSWDSYRETQYF; v_call: TRBV6-2/TRBV6-3
cdr3_aa: CASSALRTDNSPLHF; v_call: TRBV6-1
cdr3_aa: CASSEWGKQGYSYEQYF; v_call: TRBV25-1
cdr3_aa: CASSPSGLLGNEQFF; v_call: TRBV27
cdr3_aa: CSVESHQNIQYF; v_call: TRBV29-1
cdr3_aa: CASSNGQGEVYNEQYF; v_call: TRBV21-1
cdr3_aa: CASSESPHAGEGSPLHF; v_call: TRBV25-1
cdr3_aa: CSVENQGTDTQYF; v_call: TRBV29-1
cdr3_aa: CAWSRGQGYQPQHF; v_call: TRBV30
cdr3_aa: CASSESSRGNQPQHF; v_call: TRBV25-1
cdr3_aa: CASRSPGGGANYGYTF; v_call: TRBV28
cdr3_aa: CATSRRTGQWGNIQYF; v_call: TRBV15
cdr3_aa: CSVLLMGADTEAFF; v_call: TRBV29-1
cdr3_aa: CASSLFGGTSYEQYF; v_call: TRBV11-1
cdr3_aa: CSVAPRGSINEQYF; v_call: TRBV29-1
cdr3_aa: CASSQTGSTEAFF; v_call: TRBV7-2
cdr3_aa: CSVETFDRNTEAFF; v_call: TRBV29-1
cdr3_aa: CASSERGGINEKLFF; v_call: TRBV6-1
cdr3_aa: CASSPPTNNNEQFF; v_call: TRBV11-1
cdr3_aa: CASSRDRVRGYTF; v_call: TRBV6-2/TRBV6-3
cdr3_aa: CASIQDGSYEQYF; v_call: TRBV7-9
cdr3_aa: CASSLVGARLTGELFF; v_call: TRBV7-2
cdr3_aa: CATSRGLAGNEQFF; v_call: TRBV15
cdr3_aa: CASSLSSGRNTGELFF; v_call: TRBV27
cdr3_aa: CSAKGPLSTDTQYF; v_call: TRBV20-1
cdr3_aa: CASSALGGRSNQPQHF; v_call: TRBV7-9
cdr3_aa: CSVPRGEDTEAFF; v_call: TRBV29-1
cdr3_aa: CSASRDGIIYNSPLHF; v_call: TRBV20-1
cdr3_aa: CASSDRDRGSGANVLTF; v_call: TRBV7-8
cdr3_aa: CASSLGQGGGTDTQYF; v_call: TRBV3-1
cdr3_aa: CASSTGTLYEQYF; v_call: TRBV28
cdr3_aa: CAGSYRRGEQFF; v_call: TRBV27
cdr3_aa: CASSIEGAGYTF; v_call: TRBV19